This TCR beta chain was sequenced for a study of shared clonotypes between healthy human individuals (TCRdb year 2020). With regard to the full study: The cohort included a few men and a couple of women between 18 and 49 years of age. To estimate repertoire size and how much clonotypes are shared between individuals, the study performed deep sequencing of blood TCR repertoires from five healthy adults. Per donor, leukapheresis produced somewhere between about 0.8 and 9 billion PBMCs. Libraries were prepared and TCR repertoires were sequenced by different laboratories using diverse techniques, in order to increase sequencing depth and limit assay-specific biases.

Per the germline V gene, MDHEN is the CDR1 and SYDVKM is the CDR2. The CDR3, cysteine through phenylalanine, is 14 amino acids long. The entry retains the CDR3 DNA only, 42 bases that are in frame from base 1. V is cut by 5 bases and J by 5 bases, and the space between the germline ends is 13 bases. Overall results and qualifications from the work: Based on pairwise subsampling, the degree of clonotype sharing among donors was expected to be affected by sequencing depth. Sampling was restricted to blood, and TCR repertoires in tissues likely differ from the TCR repertoires found in blood. Because the study included only a small number of donors, the genetic and exposure-history diversity represented was limited.

Using the deep immunoSEQ assay, multiplex PCR amplified TCR CDR3 regions from genomic DNA. For each cell subset, the extracted genomic DNA was distributed evenly across all wells of several immunoSEQ 96-well plates, and each plate served as one replicate. For unsorted PBMC, about 0.3 ug genomic DNA, equal to tens of thousands of T cell genomes, was loaded into each replicate PCR. Genomic DNA from unsorted PBMC was sequenced over ten immunoSEQ deep assay plates. Purified libraries were quantified with a Qubit 3.0 fluorometer, sized on a Bioanalyzer 2100, and re-quantified with the KAPA Library Quantification kit. Every immunoSEQ 96-well plate was sequenced on a dedicated single-read 150-cycle Illumina NextSeq 550 flow cell. From the authors' description of their analysis: Because only junctional sequences without quality scores were contained in the immunoSEQ output, filtering matching that applied to full-length reads could not be performed. To assign V/J genes and CDR3, sequences were annotated using PyIR, a Python wrapper for IgBLAST v1.9, with IMGT germline references. Reads were filtered out if the reads had weak V/J assignments (E-value above 1e-6), no CDR3, stop codons, out-of-frame junctions, or ambiguous translated residues. V3J clonotypes were defined as sequences sharing the same inferred V gene, J gene, and CDR3 amino acid sequence. To compute the percentage overlap between repertoires, the number of shared unique clonotypes was divided by the size of the smaller repertoire. Richness of each repertoire was evaluated using RTK rarefaction, the Chao1 estimator, and Recon v2.1 estimates of unobserved clonotypes. Here the immuneACCESS table is served through TCRdb, limited to in-frame sequences with V and J called. Missing clones are a known gap in these copies; in checked studies unresolved V genes cover under half, and the rest lacks a known reason. The D gene and trimming were derived from the DNA, and the V and J assignments and clone size from that table. For this sample there are around 500,000 clones; 65% to 85% appear just once. The ten most abundant clones make up about 12% of the sample.

The donors were healthy, HIV-negative adults with no recently reported acute infections or vaccinations. All donors were Caucasian adults living in Nashville, Tennessee, USA. For unsorted samples, around 85 million PBMCs were counted, and genomic DNA was extracted using the QIAamp DNA Blood Mini kit. Blood was obtained by leukapheresis, after which PBMCs were separated by Ficoll-Histopaque density gradient centrifugation and cryopreserved in liquid nitrogen vapor phase. In the case of this clone: Which antigen it targets is not known. No clone much larger than this one lies a single base away; base qualities are absent.

This sequence originates from a woman aged 40 to 50 in good health. Some clones in this sample may be carry-over from other donors' samples. The rearranged segments are TRBV28 and TRBJ1-5; a tentative D match to TRBD1 spans 5 bases. Input material: PBMCs. The CDR3 corresponds to CASSLLLGDQPQHF. The nucleotide sequence reads TGTGCCAGCAGTCTTCTCTTGGGGGATCAGCCCCAGCATTTT.